The clone carrying this T cell receptor beta chain occurred many times. What it binds is unknown. The data derive from a study of T cell repertoires in cytomegalovirus infection. Overall study: HLA-B-restricted CMV epitopes that are well studied were used alongside recently identified HLA-C-restricted ones. Evidence of both CMV infection and a matching HLA type came from public TCR beta signatures.

TCRdb redid the calling of the reads with MiXCR, one entry per CDR3 protein. The data show approximately 260,000 distinct CDR3 sequences, with 20% to 25% seen just once and approximately 19% held by the top ten. Findings and limits, study-wide: CMV carriers with the relevant HLA were identified by cumulative public TCR beta family frequency.

The CDR3 loop spans 15 amino acids. Losses at the gene ends were 8 bases for V and 9 bases for J; bases not matched to a gene: 13. Per the germline V gene, CDR1 is SGHTA and CDR2 is FQGNSA. Sequenced here: cultured PBMCs, sampled from culture after CMV antigen stimulation. The clonotype comes from a human donor in good health (CMV status not recorded). Some clones in this sample may be carry-over from other donors' samples. This chain uses TRBV7-2 with TRBJ2-1; 10 positions agree with TRBD2. In DNA, the CDR3 is TGTGCCAGCGGAGCTTATACTAGCGGGGTTGGTGAGCAGTTCTTC. As protein: CASGAYTSGVGEQFF.